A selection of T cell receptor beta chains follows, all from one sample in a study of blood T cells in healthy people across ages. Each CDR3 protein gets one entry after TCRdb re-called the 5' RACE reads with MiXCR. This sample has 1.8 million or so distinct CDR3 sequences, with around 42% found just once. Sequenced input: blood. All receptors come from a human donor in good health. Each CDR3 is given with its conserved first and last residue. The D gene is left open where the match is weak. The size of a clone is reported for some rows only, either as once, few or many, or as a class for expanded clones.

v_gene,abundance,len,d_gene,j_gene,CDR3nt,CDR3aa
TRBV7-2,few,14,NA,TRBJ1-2,TGTGCCAGCAGCTCAGCCGGGGGCAACTATGGCTACACCTTC,CASSSAGGNYGYTF
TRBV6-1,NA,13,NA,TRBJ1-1,TGTGCCACCGCCCCCGGGGGGGGCGTGAAAGCTTTCTTT,CATAPGGGVKAFF
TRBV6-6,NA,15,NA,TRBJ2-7,TGTGCCAGCAGTTACTTTGATACATCTTCCTACGAGCAGTACTTC,CASSYFDTSSYEQYF
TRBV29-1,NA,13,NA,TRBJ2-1,TGCAGCGTCGGTACCGGGACTCACCATGAGCAGTTCTTC,CSVGTGTHHEQFF
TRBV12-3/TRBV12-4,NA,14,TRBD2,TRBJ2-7,TGTGCCAGCAGTTTTCGGGGGGGAATCCACGAGCAGTACTTC,CASSFRGGIHEQYF
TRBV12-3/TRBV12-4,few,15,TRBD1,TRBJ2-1,TGTGCCAGCAGTTACCGGGACAGCTACTACAATGAGCAGTTCTTC,CASSYRDSYYNEQFF
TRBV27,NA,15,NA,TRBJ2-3,TGTGCCAGCAGTTTAAGGCGGGGATCGGCAGATACGCAGTATTTT,CASSLRRGSADTQYF
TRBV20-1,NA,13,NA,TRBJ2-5,TGCAGTGCTCACGACAGTTTTCAAGAGACCCAGTACTTC,CSAHDSFQETQYF
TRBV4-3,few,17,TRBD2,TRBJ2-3,TGCGCCAGCAGCCAAGATTCCCGGGGGGAGGGAACAGATACGCAGTATTTT,CASSQDSRGEGTDTQYF
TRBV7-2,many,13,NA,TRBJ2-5,TGTGCCAGCAGCGTAGTAGGCGGAGAGACCCAGTACTTC,CASSVVGGETQYF
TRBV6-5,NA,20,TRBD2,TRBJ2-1,TGTGCCAGCAGTTACTCCAGACTAGCGGGGGGGTATCCCTACAGCAATGAGCAGTTCTTC,CASSYSRLAGGYPYSNEQFF
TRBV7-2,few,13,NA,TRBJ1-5,TGTGCCAGCAGCTTCGGTTACAATCAGCCCCAGCATTTT,CASSFGYNQPQHF
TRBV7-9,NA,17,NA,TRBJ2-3,TGTGCCAGCAGCGGTCCGGGATGGCCGTCCCTCACAGATACGCAGTATTTT,CASSGPGWPSLTDTQYF
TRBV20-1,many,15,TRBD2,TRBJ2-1,TGCAGTGTAATCGGGGAGGGACTAGCAGTATATGAGCAGTTCTTC,CSVIGEGLAVYEQFF
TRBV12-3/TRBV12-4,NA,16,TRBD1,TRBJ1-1,TGTGCCAGCAGTTTACCCTATACAGGGGGCCCTTCAGCGGCTTTCTTT,CASSLPYTGGPSAAFF
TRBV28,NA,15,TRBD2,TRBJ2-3,TGTGCCAGCAGTCTAGCGGGGGCCTACACAGATACGCAGTATTTT,CASSLAGAYTDTQYF
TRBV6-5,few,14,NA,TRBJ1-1,TGTGCCAGCAGTTACAAACAGAAACGGACTGAAGCTTTCTTT,CASSYKQKRTEAFF
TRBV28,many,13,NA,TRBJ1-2,TGTGCCCTTGAGGACAGAACTAACTATGGCTACACCTTC,CALEDRTNYGYTF
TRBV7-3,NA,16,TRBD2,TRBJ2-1,TGTGCCAGCAGCTTGGGACCTAGCGGGGTGTACAATGAGCAGTTCTTC,CASSLGPSGVYNEQFF
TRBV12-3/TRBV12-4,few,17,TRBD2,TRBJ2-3,TGTGCCAGCAGTTTAGCCCCCGGGGGAGGGGGCACAGATACGCAGTATTTT,CASSLAPGGGGTDTQYF
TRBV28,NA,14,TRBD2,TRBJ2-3,TGTGCCGAACGAGGGACTAGAATCACAGATACGCAGTATTTT,CAERGTRITDTQYF